The 29 T cell receptor beta chains reported below all come from one sample, sequenced in a study of molecular identifiers for immune sequencing clone quantification. TCRdb re-analysed the PCR reads in MiXCR, keeping a single row per CDR3 protein. The data show approximately 630,000 distinct CDR3 sequences, around 25% seen once. Sequencing was carried out using naive CD8+ T cells from blood, with Jurkat cell RNA spiked in. Subset given: FACS-sorted CD8+CD4-CCR7+CD45RA+ naive T cells. The receptor set was obtained from a human donor in good health. Some libraries in this study had Jurkat cell RNA spiked in.

About this clonotype itself: A much larger clone is a single base away; this may be a read error. V usage is TRBV20-1 and J usage is TRBJ2-4; 8 bases match TRBD2. Germline values: CDR1 DFQATT, CDR2 SNEGSKA (reference sequence). Unmatched junction bases numbered 18, after V lost 0 bases and J lost 8 bases. The CDR3 runs 18 residues. The CDR3 region is CSARDMEEVAGGGYIQYF. The CDR3 coding sequence is TGCAGTGCTAGAGATATGGAGGAGGTCGCGGGAGGAGGGTACATTCAGTACTTC.

A word on this clonotype: Just one base apart from a much larger clone, this may be a read error. Here the CDR3 omits its conserved ending phenylalanine or tryptophan, so a read error is the likely source. The chain uses TRBV6-2 or TRBV6-3 and TRBJ1-1; no clear D gene. The CDR3 spans 14 residues. Germline CDR1 is MNHEY and CDR2 is SVGEGT. The V end lost 6 bases, the J end lost 0 bases, and 11 bases lay between the germline ends. The CDR3 protein is CASSPTVMNTEAFL. CDR3 bases: TGTGCCAGCAGCCCTACAGTAATGAACACTGAAGCTTTCCTT.

The chain couples TRBV6-2 or TRBV6-3 to TRBJ1-1; D remains unclear. This CDR3 comprises 16 residues. With 0 bases removed from V and 0 bases from J, the gap between germline ends came to 11 bases. Germline assignment: CDR1 MNHEY and CDR2 SVGEGT. The chain's CDR3 is CASSYSSEQMNTEAFF. Written as DNA, the CDR3 is TGTGCCAGCAGTTACTCGTCAGAGCAAATGAACACTGAAGCTTTCTTT.

The V call is TRBV27, the J call TRBJ2-3; tentatively, D is TRBD1 (7 bases). Trimming removed 3 bases from V and 4 bases from J, with 20 bases in between. Germline CDR1 is MNHEY and CDR2 is SMNVEV (reference sequence). There are 17 residues in the CDR3. This chain's CDR3 is CASSFGSATGEADTQYF. The CDR3 DNA sequence: TGTGCCAGCAGTTTCGGGTCCGCAACAGGGGAGGCAGATACGCAGTATTTT.

This clonotype was observed many times. The chain is built from TRBV6-2 or TRBV6-3 and TRBJ2-7; D is perhaps TRBD1 (6 bases). V was shortened by 2 bases and J by 4 bases, with 15 bases between the two germline ends. Germline CDR1 is MNHEY and CDR2 is SVGEGT. The CDR3 consists of 15 residues. CDR3 nucleotides: TGTGCCAGCAGTTACGGGGACAATAAACAGTACGAGCAGTACTTC. It translates to CASSYGDNKQYEQYF.

J is TRBJ2-3 and V is TRBV2, with 9 nucleotides matching TRBD1. Germline CDR1 and CDR2: SNHLY and FYNNEI. The junction had 6 bases not matched to a gene; V was cut back by 2 bases and J by 6 bases. This CDR3 region has 15 residues. As DNA, the CDR3 is TGTGCCAGCAGTGAAAAGGGACAGGGAGGTGATACGCAGTATTTT. Translation gives CASSEKGQGGDTQYF. The whole variable domain, filled in from reference TRBV2 and TRBJ2-3, reads EPEVTQTPSHQVTQMGQEVILRCVPISNHLYFYWYRQILGQKVEFLVSFYNNEISEKSEIFDDQFSVERPDGSNFTLKIRSTKLEDSAMYFCASSEKGQGGDTQYFGPGTRLTVL.

For this clonotype: A clone one base away is much larger, so this may be a read error. CDR3 amino acids: CASSLPWDRCTDTQYF. In nucleotides, the CDR3 is TGTGCCAGCAGCTTACCCTGGGACAGGTGCACAGATACGCAGTATTTT. The chain has TRBV21-1 and TRBJ2-3; the tabulated D call, TRBD1, remains unverified against the DNA. TRBV21-1 is classified as a pseudogene. This CDR3 is 16 amino acids long.

V usage is TRBV7-9 and J usage is TRBJ2-7, with 10 nucleotides matching TRBD1. V was clipped by 6 bases and J by 3 bases; unmatched bases: 5. The CDR3 length is 14 residues. In germline, CDR1 is SEHNR, CDR2 FQNEAQ (reference sequence). This CDR3 is CASRGTGENYEQYF. The CDR3, as DNA: TGTGCCAGCAGGGGGACAGGGGAGAACTACGAGCAGTACTTC.

This clonotype was seen ten or more times. The V gene is TRBV6-2 or TRBV6-3, the J gene TRBJ1-5; no clear D gene. With 4 bases removed from V and 0 bases from J, the gap between germline ends came to 7 bases. The CDR3 length is 14 residues. The germline gives CDR1 MNHEY, CDR2 SVGEGT. The CDR3 DNA sequence: TGTGCCAGCAGTTTCCCACCTAGCAATCAGCCCCAGCATTTT. This sequence encodes CASSFPPSNQPQHF.

This clonotype was found many times. Germline is not matched at one junction end, which may reflect a read error. This chain joins TRBV7-9 and TRBJ2-1; no definite D call. The CDR3 length is 11 residues. Germline V lookup: CDR1 SEHNR, CDR2 FQNEAQ (reference sequence). The CDR3 nucleotides read TGCGCCAGCAGCTTGGTGGATGAGCAGTTCTTC. Translating it yields CASSLVDEQFF.

The sample holds many counts of this clonotype. The chain has TRBV4-3 and TRBJ1-1; 8 nucleotides match TRBD1. CDR1 is LGHNA, CDR2 YSLEER, per germline. V shed 4 bases, J shed 6 bases, and the junction held 10 bases outside the gene matches. The length of the CDR3 is 15 residues. The CDR3 protein is CASSLDRAQEAEAFF. The CDR3 DNA reads as TGCGCCAGCAGCCTGGACAGGGCTCAAGAAGCTGAAGCTTTCTTT.

A few counts support this clonotype. The V gene is TRBV6-6, the J gene TRBJ2-2, with 10 nucleotides matching TRBD2. In germline, CDR1 is MNHNY, CDR2 SVGAGI (reference sequence). V shed 1 base and J 1 base; nucleotides not matched to a gene: 6. The CDR3 sequence is 18 residues long. As DNA, the CDR3 is TGTGCCAGCAGTTACTACCCGCGGACTAGCGGGAACACCGGGGAGCTGTTTTTT. This sequence encodes CASSYYPRTSGNTGELFF.

At least ten counts were recorded for this clonotype. The gene calls are TRBV20-1 and TRBJ2-7, with a possible D match to TRBD2 (5 bases). Germline CDR1 DFQATT, CDR2 SNEGSKA (reference sequence). Trimming took off 1 base at V and 2 bases at J, with 12 bases between the two ends. The CDR3 is 14 residues long. The CDR3 DNA reads TGCAGTGCTAGAGCAGGACTCCCCACCTACGAGCAGTACTTC. It specifies CSARAGLPTYEQYF.

V gene TRBV19 combines with J gene TRBJ2-3; D ambiguous. CDR1 LNHDA and CDR2 SQIVND come from the germline V gene (reference sequence). The length of the CDR3 is 14 residues. The V and J ends lost 4 bases and 0 bases respectively, with 8 bases between them. The CDR3 DNA is TGTGCCAGTAGTAACCCAGGTAGCACAGATACGCAGTATTTT. The encoded protein is CASSNPGSTDTQYF.

This clonotype has more than one count but fewer than ten. CDR3 protein: CAGGDRIYEQYF. In DNA form, the CDR3 reads TGTGCCGGGGGGGACAGGATCTACGAGCAGTACTTC. The chain uses TRBV30 and TRBJ2-7, with D perhaps TRBD1 (8 bases). The ends were cut back, 8 bases at V and 3 bases at J, with 14 bases in the middle. The CDR3 contains 12 residues. In germline, CDR1 is GTSNPN, CDR2 SVGIG (reference sequence).

With regard to this clonotype: Relative to the germline gene, one junction end is altered; a read error may explain this. The V gene is TRBV29-1, the J gene TRBJ2-3; perhaps D is TRBD1 or TRBD2 (5 bases each). This CDR3 has 12 residues. Germline assignment: CDR1 SQVTM and CDR2 ANQGSEA. CDR3 sequence reads: CSGVGETDPQYF. The CDR3 bases are TGCAGCGGTGTGGGGGAGACAGATCCGCAGTATTTT.

As to this clonotype: A much larger clone lies a single base off, so this may be a read error. The rearrangement links TRBV12-3 or TRBV12-4 to TRBJ2-5; D unclear. This CDR3 comprises 13 residues. The CDR3 sequence is CASFEAEQETRYF. Here the CDR3 DNA reads TGTGCCAGCTTTGAGGCAGAGCAAGAGACCCGGTACTTC.

This clonotype was recorded at least ten times. The CDR3 DNA reads as TGTGCCAGCAGTCCCGCTAGAGGGGACTTTAACACTGAAGCTTTCTTT. Its protein is CASSPARGDFNTEAFF. V and J are TRBV27 and TRBJ1-1, with TRBD1 as a possible D gene (5 bases). The germline V gene has CDR1 MNHEY and CDR2 SMNVEV (reference sequence). The V gene lost 5 bases and the J gene lost 2 bases, with 18 bases spanning the gap. The CDR3 loop spans 16 amino acids.

The chain uses TRBV27 and TRBJ2-7; no clear D gene. The CDR3 is 14 amino acids. V shed 0 bases and J shed 4 bases, with 10 bases lying between them. Germline CDR1 and CDR2: MNHEY and SMNVEV (reference sequence). The CDR3 sequence is CASSLSSWGYEQYF. The CDR3 nucleotides are TGTGCCAGCAGTTTATCATCTTGGGGTTACGAGCAGTACTTC.

For this clonotype: Just one base apart from a much larger clone, this may be a read error. The chain carries TRBV7-2 and TRBJ2-1; TRBD2 is a possible D gene (6 bases). Trimming left V 4 bases short and J 5 bases short, with 18 bases between. The CDR3 is 16 residues long. CDR1 and CDR2 (germline): SGHTA, FQGNSA. This CDR3 is CASSSGGSWADNEQFF. The CDR3 DNA reads as TGTGCCAGCAGCTCAGGAGGGTCTTGGGCGGACAATGAGCAGTTCTTC.

The CDR3 DNA is TGCAGTGCGCCCACCCTGGGGGGAGAGGAGACCCAGTACTTC. This sequence encodes CSAPTLGGEETQYF. The chain joins TRBV20-1 to TRBJ2-5; D possibly corresponds to TRBD2 (6 bases). V was cut by 6 bases and J by 5 bases, with 19 bases left in between. The CDR3 totals 14 residues. Germline assignment: CDR1 DFQATT and CDR2 SNEGSKA (reference sequence).

This clonotype has at least ten counts. This sequence joins TRBV6-2 or TRBV6-3 and TRBJ1-5; TRBD1 aligns across 7 bases. In germline, CDR1 is MNHEY, CDR2 SVGEGT. The CDR3 sequence is 16 residues long. The ends lost 3 bases at V and 0 bases at J; junction bases unmatched: 5. The CDR3 DNA follows: TGTGCCAGCAGTTATGGAAGGGGGCTTAGCAATCAGCCCCAGCATTTT. It specifies CASSYGRGLSNQPQHF.

The chain couples TRBV19 to TRBJ1-3; D is uncertain. The V end lost 4 bases, the J end lost 8 bases, and 6 bases lay between the germline ends. CDR3 length: 11 amino acids. The V gene's germline CDR1 is LNHDA and CDR2 SQIVND (reference sequence). The CDR3 loop is CASSNGDTIYF. Written as DNA, the CDR3 is TGTGCCAGTAGTAACGGAGACACCATATATTTT.

The chain carries TRBV4-3 and TRBJ2-1; possibly TRBD1 for D (5 bases). This CDR3 comprises 15 residues. V gave up 2 bases and J gave up 5 bases, with 13 bases separating them. Germline CDR1 reads LGHNA; CDR2 reads YSLEER. In DNA form, the CDR3 reads TGCGCCAGCAGCCAACTGAAGGCAGGGCACAATGAGCAGTTCTTC. It translates to CASSQLKAGHNEQFF.

Comments on this clonotype: A much larger clonotype is one base distant, so this may be a read error. The chain carries TRBV21-1 and TRBJ1-5. TRBV21-1 is a pseudogene. This CDR3 spans 15 amino acids. The CDR3 sequence is CASATRSLSNQPPHF. CDR3 sequence (DNA): TGTGCCAGCGCGACGCGATCCCTTAGCAATCAGCCCCCGCATTTT.

Details on this clonotype: This clone may be a read error of a much larger clone one base away. The rearrangement links TRBV6-1 to TRBJ1-1, with a weak D call TRBD1 (5 bases). Germline V gives CDR1 MNHNS, CDR2 SASEGT. CDR3 size: 14 residues. CDR3 sequence reads: CACSEIGGLAEAFF. DNA for the CDR3: TGTGCCTGCAGTGAAATTGGGGGACTGGCTGAAGCTTTCTTT.

This clonotype was detected once. V usage is TRBV20-1 and J usage is TRBJ1-1; D not resolved. The CDR3 runs 12 residues. Trimming removed 4 bases from V and 2 bases from J, with 8 bases in between. Germline CDR1 reads DFQATT; CDR2 reads SNEGSKA (reference sequence). The chain's CDR3 is CSAKDGNTEAFF. For the CDR3, the DNA is TGCAGTGCTAAGGACGGTAACACTGAAGCTTTCTTT.

This clonotype has a count of ten or more. The V call is TRBV20-1, the J call TRBJ2-7; perhaps TRBD1 as D (5 bases). Germline V CDR1 and CDR2: DFQATT, SNEGSKA (reference sequence). The CDR3 contains 12 residues. Trimming left V 5 bases short and J 1 base short, with 9 bases between. The CDR3 bases are TGCAGTGCTTCCGACAGATCCTACGAGCAGTACTTC. Translation gives CSASDRSYEQYF.

At least ten counts were recorded for this clonotype. The J gene is TRBJ1-5, the V gene TRBV19, with D hard to call. The CDR3 sequence is 13 residues long. Germline V gives CDR1 LNHDA, CDR2 SQIVND (reference sequence). V was trimmed by 1 base and J by 2 bases, leaving 3 bases between them. The CDR3 loop is CASSIGGNQPQHF. CDR3 DNA sequence: TGTGCCAGTAGTATAGGCGGCAATCAGCCCCAGCATTTT.